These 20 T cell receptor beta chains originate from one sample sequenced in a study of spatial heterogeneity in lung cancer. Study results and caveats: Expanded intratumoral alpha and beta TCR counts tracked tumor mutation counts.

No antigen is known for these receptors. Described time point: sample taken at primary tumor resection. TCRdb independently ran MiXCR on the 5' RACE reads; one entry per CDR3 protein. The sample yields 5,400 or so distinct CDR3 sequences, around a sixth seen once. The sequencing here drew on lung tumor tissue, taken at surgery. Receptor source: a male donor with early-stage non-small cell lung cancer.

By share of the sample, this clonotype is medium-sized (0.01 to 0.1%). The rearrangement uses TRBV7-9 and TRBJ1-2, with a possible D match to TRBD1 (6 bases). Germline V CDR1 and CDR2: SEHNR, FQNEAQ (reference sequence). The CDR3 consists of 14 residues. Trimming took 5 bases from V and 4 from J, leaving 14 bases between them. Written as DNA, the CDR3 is TGTGCCAGCAGCCCAGCGGGGGGCGGCTATGGCTACACCTTC. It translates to CASSPAGGGYGYTF.

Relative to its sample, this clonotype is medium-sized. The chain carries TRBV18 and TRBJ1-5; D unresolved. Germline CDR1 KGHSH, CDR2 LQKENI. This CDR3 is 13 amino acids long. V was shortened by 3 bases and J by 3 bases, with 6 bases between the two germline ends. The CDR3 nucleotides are TGTGCCAGCTCACCGGGCCCCAATCAGCCCCAGCATTTT. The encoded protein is CASSPGPNQPQHF.

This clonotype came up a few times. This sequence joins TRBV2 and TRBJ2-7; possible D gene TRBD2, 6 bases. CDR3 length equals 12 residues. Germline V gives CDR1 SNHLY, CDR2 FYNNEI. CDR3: CGQGGYGYEQYF. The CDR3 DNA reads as TGTGGACAAGGAGGGTACGGCTACGAGCAGTACTTC.

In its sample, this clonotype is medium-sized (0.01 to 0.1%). The CDR3 is CASHRGPNSPLHF. In DNA, the CDR3 is TGTGCCAGTCACAGGGGGCCCAATTCACCCCTCCACTTT. The chain couples TRBV2 to TRBJ1-6; 9 bases map to TRBD1. After removal of 9 bases from V and 7 bases from J, the junction contained 4 bases not matched to a gene. This CDR3 has 13 amino acids. Germline lookup yields CDR1 SNHLY and CDR2 FYNNEI.

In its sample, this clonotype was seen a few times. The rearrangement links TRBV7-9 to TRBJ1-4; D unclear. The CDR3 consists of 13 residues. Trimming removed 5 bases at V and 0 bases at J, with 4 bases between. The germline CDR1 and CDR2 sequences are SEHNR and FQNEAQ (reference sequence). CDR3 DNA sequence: TGTGCCAGCAGCCCTCCAACTAATGAAAAACTGTTTTTT. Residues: CASSPPTNEKLFF.

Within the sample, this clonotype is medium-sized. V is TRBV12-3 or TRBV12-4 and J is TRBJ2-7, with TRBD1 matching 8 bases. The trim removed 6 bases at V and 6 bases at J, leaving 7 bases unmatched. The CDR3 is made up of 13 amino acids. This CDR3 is CASSLRGTGEQYF. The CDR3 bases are TGTGCCAGCAGCCTCCGAGGGACAGGCGAGCAGTACTTC.

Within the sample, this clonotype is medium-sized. DNA of the CDR3: TGTGCCAGCAGCTCCGGGACAGGGTGGTCTGGGGCCAACGTCCTGACTTTC. This encodes CASSSGTGWSGANVLTF. The rearrangement links TRBV27 to TRBJ2-6; 9 bases agree with TRBD1. The ends lost 6 bases at V and 1 base at J; junction bases unmatched: 7. The CDR3 runs to 17 residues. The germline V gene has CDR1 MNHEY and CDR2 SMNVEV (reference sequence).

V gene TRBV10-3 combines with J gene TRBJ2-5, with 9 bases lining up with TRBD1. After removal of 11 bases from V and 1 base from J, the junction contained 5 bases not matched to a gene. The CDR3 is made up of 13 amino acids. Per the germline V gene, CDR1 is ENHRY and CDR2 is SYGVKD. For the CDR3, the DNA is TGTGCCGCCGCGACAGGGGGCCAAGAGACCCAGTACTTC. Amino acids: CAAATGGQETQYF.

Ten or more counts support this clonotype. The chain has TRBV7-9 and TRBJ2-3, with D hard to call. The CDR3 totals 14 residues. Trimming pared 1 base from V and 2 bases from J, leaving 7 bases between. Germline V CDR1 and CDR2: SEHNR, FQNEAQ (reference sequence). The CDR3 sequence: CASSLVQATDTQYF. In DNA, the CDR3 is TGTGCCAGCAGCTTAGTGCAGGCCACAGATACGCAGTATTTT.

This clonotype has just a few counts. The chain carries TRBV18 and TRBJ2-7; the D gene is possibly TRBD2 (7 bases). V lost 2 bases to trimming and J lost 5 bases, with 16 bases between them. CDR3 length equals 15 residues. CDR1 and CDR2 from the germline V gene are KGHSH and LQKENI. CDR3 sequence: CASSPARGGHNEQYF. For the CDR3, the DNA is TGTGCCAGCTCACCAGCGAGGGGGGGCCACAACGAGCAGTACTTC.

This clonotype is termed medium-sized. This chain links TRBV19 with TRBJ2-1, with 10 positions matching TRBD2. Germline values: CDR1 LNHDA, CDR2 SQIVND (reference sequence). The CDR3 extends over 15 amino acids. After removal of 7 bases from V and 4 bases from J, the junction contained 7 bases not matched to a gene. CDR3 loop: CASKAEAGGYNEQFF. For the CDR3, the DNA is TGTGCCAGTAAAGCGGAAGCGGGAGGGTACAATGAGCAGTTCTTC. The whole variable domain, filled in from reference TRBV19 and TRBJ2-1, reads DGGITQSPKYLFRKEGQNVTLSCEQNLNHDAMYWYRQDPGQGLRLIYYSQIVNDFQKGDIAEGYSVSREKKESFPLTVTSAQKNPTAFYLCASKAEAGGYNEQFFGPGTRLTVL.

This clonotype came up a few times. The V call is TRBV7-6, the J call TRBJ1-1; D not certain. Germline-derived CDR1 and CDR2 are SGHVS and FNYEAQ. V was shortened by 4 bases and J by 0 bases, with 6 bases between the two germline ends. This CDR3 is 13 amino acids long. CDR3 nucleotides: TGTGCCAGCAGCTCACAGATGAACACTGAAGCTTTCTTT. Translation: CASSSQMNTEAFF.

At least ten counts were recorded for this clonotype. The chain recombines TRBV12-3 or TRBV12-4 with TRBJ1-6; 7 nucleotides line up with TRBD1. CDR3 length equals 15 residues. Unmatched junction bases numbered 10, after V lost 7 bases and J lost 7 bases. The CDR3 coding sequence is TGTGCCAGCACCCCCCAGGGGGAAATAAATTCACCCCTCCACTTT. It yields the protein CASTPQGEINSPLHF.

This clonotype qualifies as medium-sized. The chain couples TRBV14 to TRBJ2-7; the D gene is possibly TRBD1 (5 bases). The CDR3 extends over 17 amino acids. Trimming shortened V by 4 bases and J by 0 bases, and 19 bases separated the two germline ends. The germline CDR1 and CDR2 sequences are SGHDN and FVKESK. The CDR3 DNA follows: TGTGCCAGCAGCCCCAGAATTAGACAGACAGTCTCCTACGAGCAGTACTTC. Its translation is CASSPRIRQTVSYEQYF. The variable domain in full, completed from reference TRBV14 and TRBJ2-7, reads EAGVTQFPSHSVIEKGQTVTLRCDPISGHDNLYWYRRVMGKEIKFLLHFVKESKQDESGMPNNRFLAERTGGTYSTLKVQPAELEDSGVYFCASSPRIRQTVSYEQYFGPGTRLTVT.

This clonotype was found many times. DNA of the CDR3: TGTGCCAGCAGCTTAGCGGGGACAGGTTTCCTCCACTTT. Translated, it gives CASSLAGTGFLHF. V and J are TRBV7-2 and TRBJ1-6, with 8 positions matching TRBD1. The CDR3 contains 13 residues. From germline, CDR1 is SGHTA and CDR2 FQGNSA. J gave up 15 bases and V 0 bases, and 4 bases lay outside the gene matches.

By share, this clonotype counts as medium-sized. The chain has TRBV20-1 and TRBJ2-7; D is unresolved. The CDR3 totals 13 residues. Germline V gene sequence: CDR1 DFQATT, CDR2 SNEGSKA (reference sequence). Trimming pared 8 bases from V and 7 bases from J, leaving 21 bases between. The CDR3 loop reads CSPQPTGVWEQYF. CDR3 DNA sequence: TGCAGTCCCCAGCCCACTGGGGTCTGGGAGCAGTACTTC.

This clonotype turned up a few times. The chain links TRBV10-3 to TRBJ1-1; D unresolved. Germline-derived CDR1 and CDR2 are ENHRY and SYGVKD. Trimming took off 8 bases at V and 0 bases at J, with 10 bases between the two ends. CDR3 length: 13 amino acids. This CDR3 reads CAIGGDMNTEAFF. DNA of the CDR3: TGTGCCATCGGTGGGGATATGAACACTGAAGCTTTCTTT.

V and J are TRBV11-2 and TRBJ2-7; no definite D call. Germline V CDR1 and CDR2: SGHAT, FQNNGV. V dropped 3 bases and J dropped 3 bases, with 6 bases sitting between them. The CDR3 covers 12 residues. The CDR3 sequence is CASSFGYYEQYF. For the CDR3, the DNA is TGTGCCAGCAGCTTCGGTTACTACGAGCAGTACTTC.

CDR3 bases: TGTGCCAGCAGCGGACGGGCTGGGGCCAACGTCCTGACTTTC. Translated: CASSGRAGANVLTF. The chain uses TRBV7-2 and TRBJ2-6; D not resolved. The germline V and J ends were trimmed by 5 bases and 2 bases, with 7 bases remaining between them. The CDR3 loop spans 14 amino acids. Germline CDR1 reads SGHTA; CDR2 reads FQGNSA.

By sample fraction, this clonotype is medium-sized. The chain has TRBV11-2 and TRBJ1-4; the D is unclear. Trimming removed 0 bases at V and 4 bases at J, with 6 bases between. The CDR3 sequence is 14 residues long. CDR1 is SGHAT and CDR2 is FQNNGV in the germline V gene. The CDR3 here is CASSLDPFNEKLFF. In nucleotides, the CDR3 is TGTGCCAGCAGCTTAGACCCTTTTAATGAAAAACTGTTTTTT.